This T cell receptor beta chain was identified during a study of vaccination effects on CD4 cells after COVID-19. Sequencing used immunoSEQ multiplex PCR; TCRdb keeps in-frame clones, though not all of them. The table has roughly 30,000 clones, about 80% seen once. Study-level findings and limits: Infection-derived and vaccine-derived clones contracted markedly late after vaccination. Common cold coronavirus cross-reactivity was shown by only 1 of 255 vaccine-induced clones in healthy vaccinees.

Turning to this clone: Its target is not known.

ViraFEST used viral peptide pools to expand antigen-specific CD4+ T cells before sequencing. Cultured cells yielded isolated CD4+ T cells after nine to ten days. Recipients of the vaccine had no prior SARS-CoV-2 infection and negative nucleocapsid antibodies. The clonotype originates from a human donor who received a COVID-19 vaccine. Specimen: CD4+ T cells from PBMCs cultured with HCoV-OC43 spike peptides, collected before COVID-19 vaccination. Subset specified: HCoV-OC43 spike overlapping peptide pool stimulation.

The CDR3: CASSFARGRNHTEAFF. As DNA, the CDR3 is TGTGCCAGCAGCTTTGCCAGAGGACGCAATCACACTGAAGCTTTCTTT. The rearrangement joins TRBV11-2 to TRBJ1-1; D is unclear. Trimming stripped 3 bases from V and 3 bases from J, with 17 bases between. CDR3 length: 16 residues. Germline CDR1 reads SGHAT; CDR2 reads FQNNGV.